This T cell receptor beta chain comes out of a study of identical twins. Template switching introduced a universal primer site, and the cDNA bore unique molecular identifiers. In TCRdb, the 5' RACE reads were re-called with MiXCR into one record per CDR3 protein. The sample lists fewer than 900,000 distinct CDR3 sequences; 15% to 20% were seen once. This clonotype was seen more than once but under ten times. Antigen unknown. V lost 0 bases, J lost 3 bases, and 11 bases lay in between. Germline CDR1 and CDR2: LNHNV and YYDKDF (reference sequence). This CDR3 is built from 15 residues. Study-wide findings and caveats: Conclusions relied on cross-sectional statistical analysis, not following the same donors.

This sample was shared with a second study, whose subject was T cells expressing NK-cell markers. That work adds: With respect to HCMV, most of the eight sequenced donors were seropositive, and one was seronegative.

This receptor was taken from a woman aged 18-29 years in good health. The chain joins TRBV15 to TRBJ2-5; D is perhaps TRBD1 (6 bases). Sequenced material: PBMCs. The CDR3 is CATSRDPQGEETQYF. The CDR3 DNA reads TGTGCCACCAGCAGAGATCCACAGGGAGAAGAGACCCAGTACTTC. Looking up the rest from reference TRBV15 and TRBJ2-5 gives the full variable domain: DAMVIQNPRYQVTQFGKPVTLSCSQTLNHNVMYWYQQKSSQAPKLLFHYYDKDFNNEADTPDNFQSRRPNTSFCFLDIRSPGLGDTAMYLCATSRDPQGEETQYFGPGTRLLVL.